This TCR beta chain was sequenced during a study of vaccination effects on CD4 cells after COVID-19. Overall study context: The cohort was immunized with two doses of either the BNT162b2 or mRNA-1273 vaccine.

Profiled with immunoSEQ multiplex PCR; TCRdb holds only in-frame clones, not every one. Found here are approximately 54,000 clones, 80% of them singletons; the top ten hold about 2.6%. Expansion with viral peptide pools was applied to antigen-specific CD4+ T cells by the ViraFEST assay prior to sequencing. Following culture for roughly 10 days, CD4+ T cells were isolated. Concerning this clone itself: Antigen specificity is unknown.

Germline V CDR1 and CDR2: SGHVS, FQNEAQ. The CDR3 contains 15 residues. The V gene end was trimmed by 0 bases and the J gene end by 3 bases; junction bases not matched to a gene: 4. This sequence originates from a human donor who received a COVID-19 vaccine. This chain connects TRBV7-8 to TRBJ1-1, with 7 nucleotides matching TRBD1. The sample in question was CD4+ T cells from PBMCs cultured with HCoV-229E spike peptides, obtained before COVID-19 vaccination. CDR3 sequence reads: CASSLATGRDTEAFF. CDR3 coding DNA: TGTGCCAGCAGCTTAGCGACAGGGAGGGACACTGAAGCTTTCTTT.